This T cell receptor beta chain was profiled in a study of T cells after posttransplantation cyclophosphamide. The data were produced by immunoSEQ multiplex PCR, yet TCRdb's version contains in-frame clones alone and is incomplete. The profile covers over 25,000 clones, none occurring a single time. Study-level findings and limits: Later blood repertoires were often dominated by clones from the donor CD8+ memory compartment. Recipient CMV seropositivity and CMV reactivation strongly tracked TRB clonality. TRB overlap between skin or GI tissue T cells and blood was limited.

Trimming cost V 0 bases and J 4 bases, with 16 bases left between them. This CDR3 contains 16 residues. CDR1 and CDR2 (germline): SGHRS, YFSETQ. This clone was observed at least ten times. Its specificity is not known. This receptor was obtained from a man aged 45-65 years in good health, CMV-negative, and a related stem cell transplant donor. Sequences were obtained from PBMCs. This rearrangement joins TRBV5-1 to TRBJ1-2; D uncertain. The DNA of the CDR3 is TGCGCCAGCAGCTTGGAGGCGGTCCTAAGCCCCTATGGCTACACCTTC. This translates into CASSLEAVLSPYGYTF.